This record concerns one TCR beta chain sequence. Its antigen is unidentified. This entry is derived from a study of shared clonotypes between healthy human individuals. The overall study: Donors consisted of two women and three men between 18 and 49.

The repertoire was sequenced with immunoSEQ multiplex PCR; TCRdb's copy has only in-frame clones and lacks some. The sample yields some 350,000 clones, 74% seen once. Findings and limits, study-wide: A limitation of the genetic and exposure-history diversity represented arose from few donors. Relative to clonotypes present in all four donors, those not shared had lower generation probabilities.

The receptor's source is a man between 25 and 39 years old in good health. The sample taken for sequencing was memory CD4+ T cells sorted from blood. Subset defined: CD45RA-negative fraction.

CDR3 region: CASSLAGELFF. CDR3 DNA sequence: TGCGCCAGCAGCTTAGCCGGTGAACTGTTTTTT. The rearrangement joins TRBV5-1 to TRBJ1-4; no reliable D call. CDR3 length: 11 residues. Germline assignment: CDR1 SGHRS and CDR2 YFSETQ. V was cut by 2 bases and J by 12 bases, with 8 bases left in between.